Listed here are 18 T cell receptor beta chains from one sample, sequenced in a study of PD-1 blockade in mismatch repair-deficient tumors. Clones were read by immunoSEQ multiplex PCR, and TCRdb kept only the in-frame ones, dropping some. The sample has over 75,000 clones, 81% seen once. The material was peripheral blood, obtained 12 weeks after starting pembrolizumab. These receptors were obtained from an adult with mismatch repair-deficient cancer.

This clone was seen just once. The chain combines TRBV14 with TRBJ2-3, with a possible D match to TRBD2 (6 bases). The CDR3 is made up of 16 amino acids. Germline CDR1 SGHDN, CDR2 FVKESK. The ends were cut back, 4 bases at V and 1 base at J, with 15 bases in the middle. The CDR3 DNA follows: TGTGCCAGCAGCCCGGCGGCTAGCGTTCGCACAGATACGCAGTATTTT. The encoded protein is CASSPAASVRTDTQYF.

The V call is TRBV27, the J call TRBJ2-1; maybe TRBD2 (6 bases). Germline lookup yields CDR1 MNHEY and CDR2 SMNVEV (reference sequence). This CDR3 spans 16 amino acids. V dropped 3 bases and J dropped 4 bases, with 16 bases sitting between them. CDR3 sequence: CASSLSSGDRYNEQFF. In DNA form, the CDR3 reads TGTGCCAGCAGTTTGTCCTCGGGGGATCGGTACAATGAGCAGTTCTTC.

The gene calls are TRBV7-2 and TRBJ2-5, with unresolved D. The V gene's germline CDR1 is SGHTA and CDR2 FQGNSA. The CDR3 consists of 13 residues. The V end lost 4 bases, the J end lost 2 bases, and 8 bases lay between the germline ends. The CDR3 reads CASSSSAQETQYF. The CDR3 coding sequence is TGTGCCAGCAGCTCGAGCGCACAAGAGACCCAGTACTTC.

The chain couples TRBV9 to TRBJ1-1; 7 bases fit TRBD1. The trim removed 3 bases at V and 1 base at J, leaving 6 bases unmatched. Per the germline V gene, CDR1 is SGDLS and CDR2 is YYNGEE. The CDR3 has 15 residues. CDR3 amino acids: CASSGRDRENTEAFF. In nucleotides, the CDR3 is TGTGCCAGCAGCGGACGGGACAGAGAGAACACTGAAGCTTTCTTT.

CDR3 coding DNA: TGTGCCAGCAGCTGGGGGGATCACTACGAGCAGTACTTC. Translated, it gives CASSWGDHYEQYF. The chain has TRBV11-3 and TRBJ2-7, with D perhaps TRBD2 (6 bases). This CDR3 is 13 amino acids long. Germline assignment: CDR1 SGHNT and CDR2 YENEEA. V gave up 4 bases and J gave up 3 bases, with 10 bases separating them.

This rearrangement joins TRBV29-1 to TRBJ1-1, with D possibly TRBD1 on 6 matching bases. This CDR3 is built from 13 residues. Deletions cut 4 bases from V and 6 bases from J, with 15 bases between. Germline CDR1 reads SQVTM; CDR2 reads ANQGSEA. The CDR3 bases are TGCAGCGTTGGGGGACAAGGTATCGCTGAAGCTTTCTTT. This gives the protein CSVGGQGIAEAFF.

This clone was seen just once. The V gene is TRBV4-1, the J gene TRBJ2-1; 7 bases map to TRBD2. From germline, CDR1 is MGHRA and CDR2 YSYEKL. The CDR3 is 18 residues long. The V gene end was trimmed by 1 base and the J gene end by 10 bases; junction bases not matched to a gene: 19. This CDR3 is CASSQVMYGGRGGWEQFF. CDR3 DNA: TGCGCCAGCAGCCAAGTAATGTATGGCGGGAGAGGTGGATGGGAGCAGTTCTTC.

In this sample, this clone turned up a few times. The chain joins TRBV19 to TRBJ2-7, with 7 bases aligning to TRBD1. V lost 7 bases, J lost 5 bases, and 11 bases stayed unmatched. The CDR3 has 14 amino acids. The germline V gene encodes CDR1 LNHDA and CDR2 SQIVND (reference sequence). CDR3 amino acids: CASNSRDSYHEQYF. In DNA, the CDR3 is TGTGCCAGTAACAGCCGGGACAGCTACCACGAGCAGTACTTC.

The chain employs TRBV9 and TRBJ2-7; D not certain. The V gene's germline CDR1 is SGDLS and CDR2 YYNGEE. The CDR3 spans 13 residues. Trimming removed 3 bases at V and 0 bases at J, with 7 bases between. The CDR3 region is CASSETDSYEQYF. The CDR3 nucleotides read TGTGCCAGCAGCGAGACGGACTCCTACGAGCAGTACTTC.

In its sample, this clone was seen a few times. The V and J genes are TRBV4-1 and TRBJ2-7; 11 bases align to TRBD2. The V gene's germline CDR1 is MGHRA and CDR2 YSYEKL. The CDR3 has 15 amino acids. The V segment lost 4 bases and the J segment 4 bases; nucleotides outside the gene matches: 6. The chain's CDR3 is CASSLTLAGAYEQYF. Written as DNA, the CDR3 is TGCGCCAGCAGCCTAACACTAGCGGGAGCTTACGAGCAGTACTTC.

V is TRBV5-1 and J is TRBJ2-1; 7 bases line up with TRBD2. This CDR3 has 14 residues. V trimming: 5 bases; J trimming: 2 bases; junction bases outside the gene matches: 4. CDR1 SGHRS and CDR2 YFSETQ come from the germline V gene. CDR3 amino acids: CASRHGGTYNEQFF. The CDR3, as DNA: TGCGCCAGCAGACACGGGGGGACCTACAATGAGCAGTTCTTC. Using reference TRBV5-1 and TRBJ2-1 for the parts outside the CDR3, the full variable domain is KAGVTQTPRYLIKTRGQQVTLSCSPISGHRSVSWYQQTPGQGLQFLFEYFSETQRNKGNFPGRFSGRQFSNSRSEMNVSTLELGDSALYLCASRHGGTYNEQFFGPGTRLTVL.

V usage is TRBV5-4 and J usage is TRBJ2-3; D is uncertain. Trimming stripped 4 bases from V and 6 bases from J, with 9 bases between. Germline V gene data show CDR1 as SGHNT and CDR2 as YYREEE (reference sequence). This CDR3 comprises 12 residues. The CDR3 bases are TGTGCCAGCAGCCGTCCCGCGGATACGCAGTATTTT. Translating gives CASSRPADTQYF.

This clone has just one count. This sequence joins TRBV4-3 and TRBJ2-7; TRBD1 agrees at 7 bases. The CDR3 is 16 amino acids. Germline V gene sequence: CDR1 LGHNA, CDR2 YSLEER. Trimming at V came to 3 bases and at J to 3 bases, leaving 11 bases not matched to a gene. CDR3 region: CASSHMSGTALYEQYF. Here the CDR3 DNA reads TGCGCCAGCAGCCACATGTCCGGGACAGCACTCTACGAGCAGTACTTC.

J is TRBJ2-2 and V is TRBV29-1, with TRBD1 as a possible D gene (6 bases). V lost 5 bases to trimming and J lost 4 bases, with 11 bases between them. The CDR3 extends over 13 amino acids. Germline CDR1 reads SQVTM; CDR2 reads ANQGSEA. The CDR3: CSVNIQGTGELFF. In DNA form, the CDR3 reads TGCAGCGTTAATATACAGGGCACCGGGGAGCTGTTTTTT.

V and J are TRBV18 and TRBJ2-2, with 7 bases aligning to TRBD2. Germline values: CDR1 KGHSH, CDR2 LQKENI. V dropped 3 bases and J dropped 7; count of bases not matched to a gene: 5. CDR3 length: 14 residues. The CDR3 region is CASSPRLAYGELFF. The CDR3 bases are TGTGCCAGCTCACCCCGACTAGCCTACGGGGAGCTGTTTTTT.

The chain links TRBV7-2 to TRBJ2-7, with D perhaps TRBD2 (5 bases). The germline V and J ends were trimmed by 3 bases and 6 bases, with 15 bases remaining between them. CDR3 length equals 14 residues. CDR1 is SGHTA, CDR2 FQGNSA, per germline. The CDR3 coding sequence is TGTGCCAGCAGCTTTCTCGGGGATGCCGCCGAGCAGTACTTC. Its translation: CASSFLGDAAEQYF.

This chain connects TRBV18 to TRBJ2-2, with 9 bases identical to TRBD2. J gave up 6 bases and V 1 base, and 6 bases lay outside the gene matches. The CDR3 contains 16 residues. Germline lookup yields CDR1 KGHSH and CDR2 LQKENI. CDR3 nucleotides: TGTGCCAGCTCACCACTTCGGACTAGCGACCCCGGGGAGCTGTTTTTT. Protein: CASSPLRTSDPGELFF.

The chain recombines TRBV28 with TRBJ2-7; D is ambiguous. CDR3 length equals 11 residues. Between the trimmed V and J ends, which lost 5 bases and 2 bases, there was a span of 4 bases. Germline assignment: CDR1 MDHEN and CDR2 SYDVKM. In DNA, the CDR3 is TGTGCCAGCAGTAATACCTACGAGCAGTACTTC. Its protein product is CASSNTYEQYF.